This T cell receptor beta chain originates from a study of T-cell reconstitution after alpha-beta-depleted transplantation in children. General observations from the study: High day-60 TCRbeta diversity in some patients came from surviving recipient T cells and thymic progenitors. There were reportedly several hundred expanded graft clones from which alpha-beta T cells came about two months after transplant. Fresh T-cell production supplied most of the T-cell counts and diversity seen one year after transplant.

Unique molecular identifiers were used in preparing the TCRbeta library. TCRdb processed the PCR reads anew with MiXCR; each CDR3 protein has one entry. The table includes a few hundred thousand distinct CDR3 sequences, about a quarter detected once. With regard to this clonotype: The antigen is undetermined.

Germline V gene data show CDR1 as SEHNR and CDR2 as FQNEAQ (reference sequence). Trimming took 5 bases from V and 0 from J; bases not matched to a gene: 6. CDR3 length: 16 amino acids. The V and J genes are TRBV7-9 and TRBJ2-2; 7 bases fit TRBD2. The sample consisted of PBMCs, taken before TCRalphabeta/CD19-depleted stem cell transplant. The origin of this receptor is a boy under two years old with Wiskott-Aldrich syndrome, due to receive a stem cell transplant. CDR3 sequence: CASSQSGAANTGELFF. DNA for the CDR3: TGTGCCAGCAGCCAAAGCGGGGCCGCGAACACCGGGGAGCTGTTTTTT. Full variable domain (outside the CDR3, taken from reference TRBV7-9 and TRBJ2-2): DTGVSQNPRHKITKRGQNVTFRCDPISEHNRLYWYRQTLGQGPEFLTYFQNEAQLEKSRLLSDRFSAERPKGSFSTLEIQRTEQGDSAMYLCASSQSGAANTGELFFGEGSRLTVL.